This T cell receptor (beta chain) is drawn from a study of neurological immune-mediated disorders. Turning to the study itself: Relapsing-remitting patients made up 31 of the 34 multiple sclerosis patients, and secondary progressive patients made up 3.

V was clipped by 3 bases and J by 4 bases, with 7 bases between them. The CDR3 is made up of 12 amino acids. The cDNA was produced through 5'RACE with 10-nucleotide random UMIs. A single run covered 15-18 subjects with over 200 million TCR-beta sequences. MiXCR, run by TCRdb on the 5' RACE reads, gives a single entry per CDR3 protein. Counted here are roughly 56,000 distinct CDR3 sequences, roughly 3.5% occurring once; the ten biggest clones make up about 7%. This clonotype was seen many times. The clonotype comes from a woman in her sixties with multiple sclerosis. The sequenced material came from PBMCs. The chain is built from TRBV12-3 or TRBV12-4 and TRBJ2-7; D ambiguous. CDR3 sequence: CASSFSRYEQYF. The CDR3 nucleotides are TGTGCCAGCAGTTTTAGTCGATACGAGCAGTACTTC.